The clone carrying this T cell receptor beta chain was recorded a few times. Its antigen is unidentified. Trimming removed 1 base at V and 0 bases at J, with 26 bases between. Looked up from germline, CDR1 is SGDLS and CDR2 is YYNGEE. This CDR3 has 21 amino acids. Reverse transcription of all isolated RNA meant that expressed TCRB transcripts were sequenced. Only in-frame clones appear in the TCRdb table, and some are missing; sequencing was by immunoSEQ multiplex PCR. This sample yields some 700,000 clones, of which 13% are seen a single time; approximately 0.02% belongs to the top ten. The data derive from a study of beta chain features in type 1 diabetes. The study's findings and limits: In every one of the four CD4+ subsets, TCRB CDR3s were moderately but significantly shorter in Type 1 diabetes patients. Any HLA-type effect on TCRB rearrangement remained unresolved here.

Sequencing input: naive CD4+ T cells from blood. This sequence originates from a man between 18 and 29 years old with type 1 diabetes. The chain links TRBV9 to TRBJ2-1; D assignment may be TRBD1 or TRBD2 (5 bases each). The CDR3 region is CASSVWSGTTLTTSSYNEQFF. The CDR3 region has the DNA TGTGCCAGCAGCGTATGGAGTGGGACCACTCTTACTACTAGCTCCTACAATGAGCAGTTCTTC.